This TCR beta chain was sequenced for a study of response to subunit inactivated influenza vaccine (dated by TCRdb to the late 2010s). Background for the entire study: The study used deep quantitative T cell receptor repertoire profiling to track responses to a trivalent subunit inactivated influenza vaccine.

The library was generated by RT-PCR. Sequencing used an Illumina HiSeq 2500. TCRdb ran its own pipeline on the public reads, namely fastp trimming at Q25 and MiXCR clone calling, and kept in-frame beta chains. Each CDR3 protein appears once, grouped with its most common genes and DNA. Across this sample there are roughly 780,000 distinct CDR3 sequences, with approximately 18% seen only once. Roughly a tenth of the sample belongs to the ten largest clones. The sample holds a few counts of this clonotype. No cognate antigen has been identified for it. No base quality values were provided; no much bigger clone lies one nucleotide off. From the cysteine through the phenylalanine, the CDR3 covers 17 amino acids. Only the CDR3 part of the read is kept: 51 bases, read in frame from the first base. The germline V and J ends show losses of 4 bases and 1 base respectively, and no gene match explains 12 bases of the junction. From the germline V gene, CDR1 is SGHTA and CDR2 is FQGNSA.

The investigation overall reported the following: According to the authors, only a limited number of new T cells may be recruited by each seasonal influenza vaccination.

Recombination linked TRBV7-2 to TRBJ2-5, and TRBD2 aligns with 7 junction nucleotides. This clonotype was obtained from a man aged 45-65 years who received an inactivated influenza vaccine. Donor details come from another sample of the same person, matched by shared clones. The sequences come from PBMCs from blood, collected roughly 5 days after vaccination. The CDR3: CASSSGGGGRPQETQYF. In nucleotide form, the sequence is TGTGCCAGCAGCTCAGGTGGGGGGGGACGGCCCCAAGAGACCCAGTACTTC.